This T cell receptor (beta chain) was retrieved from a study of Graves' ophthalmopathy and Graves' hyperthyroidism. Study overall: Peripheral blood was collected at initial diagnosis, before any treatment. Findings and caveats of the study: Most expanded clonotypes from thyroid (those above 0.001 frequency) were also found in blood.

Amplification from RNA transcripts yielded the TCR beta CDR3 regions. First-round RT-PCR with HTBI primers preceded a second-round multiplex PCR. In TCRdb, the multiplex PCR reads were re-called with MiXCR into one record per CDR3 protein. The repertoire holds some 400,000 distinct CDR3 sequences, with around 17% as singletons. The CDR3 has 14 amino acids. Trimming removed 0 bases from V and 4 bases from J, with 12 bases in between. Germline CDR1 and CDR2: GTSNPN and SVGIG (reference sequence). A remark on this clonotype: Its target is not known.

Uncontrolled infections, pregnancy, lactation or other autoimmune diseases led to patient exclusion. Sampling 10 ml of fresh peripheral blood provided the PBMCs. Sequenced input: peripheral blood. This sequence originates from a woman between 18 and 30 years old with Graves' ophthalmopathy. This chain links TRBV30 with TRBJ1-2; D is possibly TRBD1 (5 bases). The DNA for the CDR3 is TGTGCCTGGAGTGTCCAGGGAAGAATCTATGGCTACACCTTC. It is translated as CAWSVQGRIYGYTF.